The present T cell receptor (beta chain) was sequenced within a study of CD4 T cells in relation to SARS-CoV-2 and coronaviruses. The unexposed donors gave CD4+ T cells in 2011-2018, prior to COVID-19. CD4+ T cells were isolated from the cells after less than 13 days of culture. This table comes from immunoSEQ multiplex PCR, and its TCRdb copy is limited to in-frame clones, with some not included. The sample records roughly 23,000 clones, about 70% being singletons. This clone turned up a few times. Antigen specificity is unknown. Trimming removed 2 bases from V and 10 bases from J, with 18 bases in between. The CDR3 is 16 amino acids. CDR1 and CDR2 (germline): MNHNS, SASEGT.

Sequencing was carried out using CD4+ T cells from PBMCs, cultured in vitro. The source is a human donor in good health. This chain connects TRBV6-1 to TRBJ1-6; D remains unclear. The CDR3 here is CASSEPPGQKSSPLHF. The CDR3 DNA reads TGTGCCAGCAGTGAACCCCCCGGGCAAAAATCCTCACCCCTCCACTTT.